A selection of T cell receptor beta chains follows, all from one sample in a study of shared clonotypes between healthy human individuals. Data came from immunoSEQ multiplex PCR; TCRdb stores just in-frame clones and leaves some out. Of 2,500,000 or so clones in the sample, over 85% were seen once. Sequences were obtained from naive CD4+ T cells sorted from blood. These receptors were collected from a man aged 18-30 years in good health. Both conserved end residues are part of each CDR3. D genes are given only for firm matches. The size field is filled for only some rows; it gives once, few, many or a size class.

J gene: TRBJ2-7; D gene: NA; clone size: NA; V gene: TRBV10-1; CDR3 length: 13; CDR3 DNA: TGCGCCAGCAGTGAGCGAGCTGTCGGTGAGCAGTACTTC; CDR3 protein: CASSERAVGEQYF
J gene: TRBJ1-6; D gene: NA; clone size: NA; V gene: TRBV6-1; CDR3 length: 17; CDR3 DNA: TGTGCCAGCAGTGAAGAAGGTCACCTCTCCTATAATTCACCCCTCCACTTT; CDR3 protein: CASSEEGHLSYNSPLHF
J gene: TRBJ2-7; D gene: TRBD2; clone size: NA; V gene: TRBV9; CDR3 length: 17; CDR3 DNA: TGTGCCAGCAGCGTAGGTAGGGTTAGCGGGCCTGCCTACGAGCAGTACTTC; CDR3 protein: CASSVGRVSGPAYEQYF
J gene: TRBJ2-3; D gene: NA; clone size: NA; V gene: TRBV7-2; CDR3 length: 16; CDR3 DNA: TGTGCCAGCAGCTTCTTACGGACAGGAGGGACAGATACGCAGTATTTT; CDR3 protein: CASSFLRTGGTDTQYF
J gene: TRBJ1-4; D gene: NA; clone size: NA; V gene: TRBV28; CDR3 length: 15; CDR3 DNA: TGTGCCAGCAGTTTGATAGACAGAGACAATGAAAAACTGTTTTTT; CDR3 protein: CASSLIDRDNEKLFF
J gene: TRBJ2-5; D gene: NA; clone size: NA; V gene: TRBV30; CDR3 length: 13; CDR3 DNA: TGTGCCTGGAGTGTGGGGGGAAAAGAGACCCAGTACTTC; CDR3 protein: CAWSVGGKETQYF
J gene: TRBJ2-7; D gene: TRBD2; clone size: NA; V gene: TRBV27; CDR3 length: 14; CDR3 DNA: TGTGCCAGCAGTTCATCCGGGACTAGCTACGAGCAGTACTTC; CDR3 protein: CASSSSGTSYEQYF
J gene: TRBJ2-3; D gene: TRBD1; clone size: NA; V gene: TRBV5-4; CDR3 length: 14; CDR3 DNA: TGTGCCAGCAGCTCCCGACAGGGGTCGGATACGCAGTATTTT; CDR3 protein: CASSSRQGSDTQYF
J gene: TRBJ1-2; D gene: NA; clone size: few; V gene: TRBV10-2; CDR3 length: 12; CDR3 DNA: TGCGCCAGCGGGGAAAGACCGGATGGCTACACCTTC; CDR3 protein: CASGERPDGYTF
J gene: TRBJ1-4; D gene: NA; clone size: NA; V gene: TRBV7-9; CDR3 length: 12; CDR3 DNA: TGTGCCAGCACTAGGTCTAATGAAAAACTGTTTTTT; CDR3 protein: CASTRSNEKLFF
J gene: TRBJ2-7; D gene: TRBD1; clone size: NA; V gene: TRBV6-5; CDR3 length: 15; CDR3 DNA: TGTGCCAGCAGTTACTCCCTGGGACAGGAAAGCGAGCAGTACTTC; CDR3 protein: CASSYSLGQESEQYF
J gene: TRBJ1-3; D gene: NA; clone size: NA; V gene: TRBV27; CDR3 length: 15; CDR3 DNA: TGTGCCAGCAGTGTCTCGGGGACGGGCGGAAACACCATATATTTT; CDR3 protein: CASSVSGTGGNTIYF
J gene: TRBJ1-5; D gene: TRBD1; clone size: NA; V gene: TRBV6-1; CDR3 length: 18; CDR3 DNA: TGTGCCAGCAGTGGGGTAAGACAGGGAAGGGATAGCAATCAGCCCCAGCATTTT; CDR3 protein: CASSGVRQGRDSNQPQHF
J gene: TRBJ2-7; D gene: NA; clone size: NA; V gene: TRBV5-4; CDR3 length: 14; CDR3 DNA: TGTGCCAGCAGCTTGTCTAGAAGCTCCTACGAGCAGTACTTC; CDR3 protein: CASSLSRSSYEQYF
J gene: TRBJ2-2; D gene: NA; clone size: NA; V gene: TRBV10-1; CDR3 length: 13; CDR3 DNA: TGCGCCAGCAAGATGGACTTCACCGGGGAGCTGTTTTTT; CDR3 protein: CASKMDFTGELFF
J gene: TRBJ1-4; D gene: NA; clone size: NA; V gene: TRBV5-4; CDR3 length: 12; CDR3 DNA: TGTGCCAGCAGCTTGGACAGAGGGGCACTGTTTTTT; CDR3 protein: CASSLDRGALFF
J gene: TRBJ2-5; D gene: NA; clone size: NA; V gene: TRBV7-2; CDR3 length: 15; CDR3 DNA: TGTGCCAGCAGCTCCCGACTAGGAGATAGTGGGACCCAGTACTTC; CDR3 protein: CASSSRLGDSGTQYF
J gene: TRBJ2-3; D gene: NA; clone size: NA; V gene: TRBV7-3; CDR3 length: 14; CDR3 DNA: TGTGCCAGCAGCTTCGGGACCAGCGGGTATACGCAGTATTTT; CDR3 protein: CASSFGTSGYTQYF
J gene: TRBJ1-3; D gene: NA; clone size: NA; V gene: TRBV15; CDR3 length: 20; CDR3 DNA: TGTGCCACCAGCAGGGCCTGGGGTGGGCCTTTAGAATTCTCTGGAAACACCATATATTTT; CDR3 protein: CATSRAWGGPLEFSGNTIYF
J gene: TRBJ2-1; D gene: NA; clone size: NA; V gene: TRBV5-1; CDR3 length: 11; CDR3 DNA: TGCGCCAGCAGCTTCTCAGATGAGCAGTTCTTC; CDR3 protein: CASSFSDEQFF
J gene: TRBJ2-7; D gene: NA; clone size: NA; V gene: TRBV10-1; CDR3 length: 11; CDR3 DNA: TGCGCCAGCAGTGAAGGATACGAGCAGTACTTC; CDR3 protein: CASSEGYEQYF
J gene: TRBJ1-6; D gene: NA; clone size: NA; V gene: TRBV11-2; CDR3 length: 15; CDR3 DNA: TGTGCCAGCAGCTTCAACGGGGCCGATAATTCACCCCTCCACTTT; CDR3 protein: CASSFNGADNSPLHF
J gene: TRBJ2-7; D gene: NA; clone size: NA; V gene: TRBV11-2; CDR3 length: 13; CDR3 DNA: TGTGCCAGCAGCCCAGGGACTTCGGGCGAGCAGTACTTC; CDR3 protein: CASSPGTSGEQYF
J gene: TRBJ2-3; D gene: NA; clone size: NA; V gene: TRBV5-1; CDR3 length: 16; CDR3 DNA: TGCGCCAGCAGCTCCCTTATTGGACCCAGCACAGATACGCAGTATTTT; CDR3 protein: CASSSLIGPSTDTQYF
J gene: TRBJ1-2; D gene: NA; clone size: NA; V gene: TRBV7-2; CDR3 length: 12; CDR3 DNA: TGTGCCAGCAGCTTAGTGCTGAACCACTACACCTTC; CDR3 protein: CASSLVLNHYTF